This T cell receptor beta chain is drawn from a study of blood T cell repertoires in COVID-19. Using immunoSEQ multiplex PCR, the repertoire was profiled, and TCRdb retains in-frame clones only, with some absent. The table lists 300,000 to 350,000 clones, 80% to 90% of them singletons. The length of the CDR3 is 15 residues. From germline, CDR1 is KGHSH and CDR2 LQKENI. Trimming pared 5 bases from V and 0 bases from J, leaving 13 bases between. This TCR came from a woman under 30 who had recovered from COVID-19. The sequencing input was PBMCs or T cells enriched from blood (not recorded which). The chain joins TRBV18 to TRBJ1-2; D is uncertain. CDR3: CASSLPLTANYGYTF. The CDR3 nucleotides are TGTGCCAGCTCATTACCACTCACAGCTAACTATGGCTACACCTTC.